The following is a T cell receptor beta chain sequence with its context. This sample also contains other DNA sequences that code for the same CDR3. These data originate in a study of blood T cell repertoires in COVID-19. Turning to the study itself: Researchers got acute and convalescent COVID-19 samples from the United States, Italy and Spain. Sources were T cells, B-cell-depleted T cells, or PBMCs; the material itself was cDNA or gDNA.

In the original processing: Counts of nucleated cells, estimated from reference gene primer amplification, were obtained. Sequenced by immunoSEQ multiplex PCR; TCRdb stores in-frame clones only, minus some. For V, J and clone size, that table is used; D and trimming come from the DNA. Of 200,000 to 250,000 clones listed, more than 85% are singletons. This CDR3 has 14 amino acids. Deletions cut 4 bases from V and 1 base from J, with 11 bases between. CDR1 MNHEY and CDR2 SVGAGI come from the germline V gene. V is TRBV6-5 and J is TRBJ2-7, with TRBD1 as a possible D gene (6 bases). What was sequenced was peripheral blood. This sequence originates from a man in his forties or fifties with active or convalescent COVID-19. The CDR3 is CASSSRDTSYEQYF. CDR3 sequence (DNA): TGTGCCAGCAGTTCCCGGGACACATCCTACGAGCAGTACTTC.